The source of this T cell receptor beta chain is a study of blood T cell repertoires in COVID-19. In the study overall: Acute and convalescent COVID-19 samples came from the United States, Italy and Spain. T cells, B-cell-depleted T cells, or PBMCs supplied cDNA or gDNA.

CDR1 and CDR2 (germline): MNHNY, SVGAGI (reference sequence). V lost 2 bases to trimming and J lost 4 bases, with 11 bases between them. The CDR3 extends over 15 amino acids. The authors' processing: For nucleated cells, counts were estimated from reference gene primer amplification. Assay: immunoSEQ multiplex PCR; the TCRdb copy retains only in-frame clones and omits some. V and J calls plus clone size are reproduced from that table; the DNA served to infer D and trimming. The sample shows fewer than 60,000 clones, around 81% of them seen only once. A few counts support this clone. The sequence was collected from a woman of 80 years or more with COVID-19, enrolled during active disease. Sequenced material: peripheral blood. The chain combines TRBV6-6 with TRBJ2-2, with D tentatively TRBD2 (6 bases). CDR3 region: CASSYTGSGTGELFF. The DNA for the CDR3 is TGTGCCAGCAGTTACACCGGGAGTGGCACCGGGGAGCTGTTTTTT.